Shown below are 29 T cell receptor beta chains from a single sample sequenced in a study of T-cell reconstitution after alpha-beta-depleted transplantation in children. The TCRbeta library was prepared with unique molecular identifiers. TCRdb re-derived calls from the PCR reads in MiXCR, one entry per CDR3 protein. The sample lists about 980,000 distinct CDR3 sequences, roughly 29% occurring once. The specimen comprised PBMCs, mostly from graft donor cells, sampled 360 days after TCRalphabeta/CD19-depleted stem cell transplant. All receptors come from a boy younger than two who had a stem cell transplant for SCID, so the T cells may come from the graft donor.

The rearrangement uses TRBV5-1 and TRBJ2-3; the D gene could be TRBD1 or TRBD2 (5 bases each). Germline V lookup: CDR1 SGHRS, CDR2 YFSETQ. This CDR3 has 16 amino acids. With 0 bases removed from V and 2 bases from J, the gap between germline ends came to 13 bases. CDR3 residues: CASSLGETATTDTQYF. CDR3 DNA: TGCGCCAGCAGCTTGGGGGAGACAGCAACCACAGATACGCAGTATTTT. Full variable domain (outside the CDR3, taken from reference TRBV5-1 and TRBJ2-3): KAGVTQTPRYLIKTRGQQVTLSCSPISGHRSVSWYQQTPGQGLQFLFEYFSETQRNKGNFPGRFSGRQFSNSRSEMNVSTLELGDSALYLCASSLGETATTDTQYFGPGTRLTVL.

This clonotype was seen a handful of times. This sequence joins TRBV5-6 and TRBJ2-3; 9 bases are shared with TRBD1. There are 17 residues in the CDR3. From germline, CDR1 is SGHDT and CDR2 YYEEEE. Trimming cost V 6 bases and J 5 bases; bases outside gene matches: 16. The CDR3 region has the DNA TGTGCCAGCACTGAAACCCGGGGGACAGGGTATGGAGATACGCAGTATTTT. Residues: CASTETRGTGYGDTQYF. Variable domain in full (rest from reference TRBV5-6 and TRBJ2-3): DAGVTQSPTHLIKTRGQQVTLRCSPKSGHDTVSWYQQALGQGPQFIFQYYEEEERQRGNFPDRFSGHQFPNYSSELNVNALLLGDSALYLCASTETRGTGYGDTQYFGPGTRLTVL.

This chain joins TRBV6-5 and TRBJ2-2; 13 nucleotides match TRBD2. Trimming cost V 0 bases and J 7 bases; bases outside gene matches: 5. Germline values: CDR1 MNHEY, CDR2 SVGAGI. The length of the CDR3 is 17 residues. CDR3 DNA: TGTGCCAGCAGTTACTCCCGACTAGCGGGGGGAGGCGGGGAGCTGTTTTTT. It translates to CASSYSRLAGGGGELFF.

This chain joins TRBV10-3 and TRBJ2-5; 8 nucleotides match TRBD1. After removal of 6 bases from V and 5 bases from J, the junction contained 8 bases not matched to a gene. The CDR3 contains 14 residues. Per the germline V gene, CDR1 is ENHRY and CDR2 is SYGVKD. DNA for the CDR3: TGTGCCATCAGCCAACAGGGGGATAGGGAGACCCAGTACTTC. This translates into CAISQQGDRETQYF.

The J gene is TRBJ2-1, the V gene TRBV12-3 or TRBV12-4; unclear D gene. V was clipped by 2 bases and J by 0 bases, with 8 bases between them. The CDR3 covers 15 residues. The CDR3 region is CASSLPHSSYNEQFF. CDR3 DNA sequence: TGTGCCAGCAGTTTACCCCACAGCTCCTACAATGAGCAGTTCTTC.

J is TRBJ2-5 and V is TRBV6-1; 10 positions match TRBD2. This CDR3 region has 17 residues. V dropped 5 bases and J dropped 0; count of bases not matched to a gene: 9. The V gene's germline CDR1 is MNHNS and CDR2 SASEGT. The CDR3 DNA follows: TGTGCCAGCAGTAAGGCTAGCGGGGGCCTTTACCAAGAGACCCAGTACTTC. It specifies CASSKASGGLYQETQYF.

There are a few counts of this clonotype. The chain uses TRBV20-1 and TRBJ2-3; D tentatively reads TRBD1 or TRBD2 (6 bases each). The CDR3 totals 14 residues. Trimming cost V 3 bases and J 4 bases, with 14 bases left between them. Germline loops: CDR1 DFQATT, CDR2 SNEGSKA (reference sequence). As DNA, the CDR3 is TGCAGTGCTAGCGAGGGGGGCTTCGCAGATACGCAGTATTTT. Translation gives CSASEGGFADTQYF.

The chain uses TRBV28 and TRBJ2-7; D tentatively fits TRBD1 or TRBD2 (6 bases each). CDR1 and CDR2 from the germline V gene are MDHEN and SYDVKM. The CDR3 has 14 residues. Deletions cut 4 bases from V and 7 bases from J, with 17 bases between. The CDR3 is CASSSGAKAWEQYF. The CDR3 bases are TGTGCCAGCAGTTCGGGGGCTAAGGCTTGGGAGCAGTACTTC.

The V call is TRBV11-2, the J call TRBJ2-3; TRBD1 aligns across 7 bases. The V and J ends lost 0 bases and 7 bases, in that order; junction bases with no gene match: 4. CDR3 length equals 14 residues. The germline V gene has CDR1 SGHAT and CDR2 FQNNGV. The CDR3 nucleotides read TGTGCCAGCAGCTTAGAGGGCAGGGGGAATACGCAGTATTTT. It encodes CASSLEGRGNTQYF.

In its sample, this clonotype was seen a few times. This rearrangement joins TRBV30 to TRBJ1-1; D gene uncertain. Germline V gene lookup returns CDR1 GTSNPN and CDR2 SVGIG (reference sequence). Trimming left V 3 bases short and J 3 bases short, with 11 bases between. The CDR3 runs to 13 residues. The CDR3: CAWRPEVDTEAFF. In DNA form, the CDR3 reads TGTGCCTGGAGGCCGGAGGTGGACACTGAAGCTTTCTTT.

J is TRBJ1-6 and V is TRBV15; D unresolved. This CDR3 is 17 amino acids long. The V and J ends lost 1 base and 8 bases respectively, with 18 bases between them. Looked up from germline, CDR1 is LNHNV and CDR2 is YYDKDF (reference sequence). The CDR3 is CATSRVPGSQRDSPLHF. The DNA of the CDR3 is TGTGCCACCAGCAGAGTACCGGGATCCCAACGCGATTCACCCCTCCACTTT.

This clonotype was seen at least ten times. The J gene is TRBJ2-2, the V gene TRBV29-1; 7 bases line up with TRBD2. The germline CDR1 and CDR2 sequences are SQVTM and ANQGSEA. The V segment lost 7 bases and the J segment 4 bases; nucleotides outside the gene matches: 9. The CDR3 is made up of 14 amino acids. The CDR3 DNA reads TGCAGCGCTCCGGACGGGGAGGGCACCGGGGAGCTGTTTTTT. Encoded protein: CSAPDGEGTGELFF.

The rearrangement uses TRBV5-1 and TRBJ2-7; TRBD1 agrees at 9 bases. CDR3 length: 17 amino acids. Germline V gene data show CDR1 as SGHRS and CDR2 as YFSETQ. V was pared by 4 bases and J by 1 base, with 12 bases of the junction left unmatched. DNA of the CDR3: TGCGCCAGCAGCCCGACGGCGGCCGGGACAGGGTCCTACGAGCAGTACTTC. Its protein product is CASSPTAAGTGSYEQYF.

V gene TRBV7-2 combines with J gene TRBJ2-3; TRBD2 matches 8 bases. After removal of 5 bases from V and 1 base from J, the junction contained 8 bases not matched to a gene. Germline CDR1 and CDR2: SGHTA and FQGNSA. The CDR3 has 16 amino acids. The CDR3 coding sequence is TGTGCCAGCAGCCCCTCGCGAGCGGGAGGCACAGATACGCAGTATTTT. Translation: CASSPSRAGGTDTQYF.

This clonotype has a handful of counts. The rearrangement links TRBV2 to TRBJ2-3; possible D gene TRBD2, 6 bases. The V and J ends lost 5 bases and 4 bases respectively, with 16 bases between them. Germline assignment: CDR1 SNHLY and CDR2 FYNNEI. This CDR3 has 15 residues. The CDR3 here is CASSPLEGRPDTQYF. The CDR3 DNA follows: TGTGCCAGCAGTCCCTTGGAGGGCAGGCCAGATACGCAGTATTTT. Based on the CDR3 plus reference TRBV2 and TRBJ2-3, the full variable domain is EPEVTQTPSHQVTQMGQEVILRCVPISNHLYFYWYRQILGQKVEFLVSFYNNEISEKSEIFDDQFSVERPDGSNFTLKIRSTKLEDSAMYFCASSPLEGRPDTQYFGPGTRLTVL.

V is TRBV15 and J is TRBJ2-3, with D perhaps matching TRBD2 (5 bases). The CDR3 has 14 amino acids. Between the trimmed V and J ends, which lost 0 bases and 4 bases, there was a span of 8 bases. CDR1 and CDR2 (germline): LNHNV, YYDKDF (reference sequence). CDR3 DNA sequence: TGTGCCACCAGCAGAGATACTAGGCCAGATACGCAGTATTTT. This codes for CATSRDTRPDTQYF.

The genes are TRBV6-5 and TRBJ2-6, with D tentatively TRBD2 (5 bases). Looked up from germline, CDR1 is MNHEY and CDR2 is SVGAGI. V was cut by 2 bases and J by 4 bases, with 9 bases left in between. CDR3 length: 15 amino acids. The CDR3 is CASSYEGSGANVLTF. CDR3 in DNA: TGTGCCAGCAGTTACGAGGGATCCGGGGCCAACGTCCTGACTTTC.

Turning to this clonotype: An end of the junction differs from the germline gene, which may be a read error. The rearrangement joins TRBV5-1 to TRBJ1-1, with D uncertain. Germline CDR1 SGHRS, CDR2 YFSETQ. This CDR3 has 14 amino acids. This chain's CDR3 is CAGSSVPGNTEAFF. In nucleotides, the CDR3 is TGCGCCGGCAGTTCTGTACCCGGGAACACTGAAGCTTTCTTT. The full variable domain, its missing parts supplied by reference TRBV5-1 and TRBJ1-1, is KAGVTQTPRYLIKTRGQQVTLSCSPISGHRSVSWYQQTPGQGLQFLFEYFSETQRNKGNFPGRFSGRQFSNSRSEMNVSTLELGDSALYLCAGSSVPGNTEAFFGQGTRLTVV.

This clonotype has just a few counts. The DNA of the CDR3 is TGCAGCGCTGGGCTCGGGGGCGGGGAGCTGTTTTTT. It translates to CSAGLGGGELFF. V and J are TRBV29-1 and TRBJ2-2; maybe TRBD2 (6 bases). Germline CDR1 reads SQVTM; CDR2 reads ANQGSEA. This CDR3 comprises 12 residues. V lost 7 bases to trimming and J lost 7 bases, with 13 bases between them.

This chain's CDR3 is CASSRVGPVETQYF. Here the CDR3 DNA reads TGTGCCAGCAGCCGGGTTGGCCCCGTGGAGACCCAGTACTTC. The chain joins TRBV5-5 to TRBJ2-5; no clear D. The CDR3 has 14 residues. Trimming removed 4 bases from V and 5 bases from J, with 15 bases in between. The V gene's germline CDR1 is SGHKS and CDR2 YYEKEE (reference sequence).

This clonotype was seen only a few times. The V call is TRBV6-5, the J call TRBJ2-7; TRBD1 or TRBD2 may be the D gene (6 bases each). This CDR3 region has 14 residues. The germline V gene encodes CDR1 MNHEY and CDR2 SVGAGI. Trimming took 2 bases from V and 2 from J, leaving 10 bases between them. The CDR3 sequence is CASSYGGPAYEQYF. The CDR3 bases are TGTGCCAGCAGTTACGGGGGGCCGGCCTACGAGCAGTACTTC.

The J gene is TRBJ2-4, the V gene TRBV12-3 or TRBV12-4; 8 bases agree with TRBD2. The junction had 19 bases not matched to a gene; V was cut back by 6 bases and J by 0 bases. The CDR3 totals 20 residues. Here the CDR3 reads CASSRDGLAQYGLAKNIQYF. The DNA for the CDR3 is TGTGCCAGCAGCCGCGATGGACTAGCTCAATATGGCTTAGCCAAAAACATTCAGTACTTC.

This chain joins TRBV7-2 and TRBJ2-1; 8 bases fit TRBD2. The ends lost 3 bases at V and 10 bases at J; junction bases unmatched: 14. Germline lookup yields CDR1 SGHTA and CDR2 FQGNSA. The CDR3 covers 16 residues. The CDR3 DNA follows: TGTGCCAGCAGCTTGCTGGGTAGCGGGATCCCTGGGGAGCAGTTCTTC. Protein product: CASSLLGSGIPGEQFF.

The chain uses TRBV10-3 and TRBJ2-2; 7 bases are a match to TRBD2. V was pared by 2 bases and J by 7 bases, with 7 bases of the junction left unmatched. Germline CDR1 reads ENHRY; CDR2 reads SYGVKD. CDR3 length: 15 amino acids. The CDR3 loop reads CAISEGLVTYGELFF. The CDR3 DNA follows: TGTGCCATCAGTGAGGGACTAGTTACCTACGGGGAGCTGTTTTTT.

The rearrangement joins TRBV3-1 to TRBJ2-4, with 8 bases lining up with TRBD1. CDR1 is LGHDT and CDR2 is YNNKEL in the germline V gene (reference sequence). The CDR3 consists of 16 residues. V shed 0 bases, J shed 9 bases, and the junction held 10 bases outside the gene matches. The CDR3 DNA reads TGTGCCAGCAGCCAAGAGGCGAGGCAGGGGGCTGGCATTCAGTACTTC. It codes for CASSQEARQGAGIQYF.

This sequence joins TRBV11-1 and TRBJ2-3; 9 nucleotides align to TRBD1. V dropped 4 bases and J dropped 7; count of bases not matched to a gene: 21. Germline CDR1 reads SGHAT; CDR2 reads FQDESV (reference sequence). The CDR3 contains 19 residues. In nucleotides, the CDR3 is TGTGCCAGCAGCTCCCCGGGACAGGGAGACCATAATTATTCGAATACGCAGTATTTT. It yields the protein CASSSPGQGDHNYSNTQYF.

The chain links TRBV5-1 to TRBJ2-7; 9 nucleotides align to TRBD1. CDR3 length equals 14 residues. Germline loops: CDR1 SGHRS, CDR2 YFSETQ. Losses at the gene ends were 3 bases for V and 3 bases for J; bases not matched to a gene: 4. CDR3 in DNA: TGCGCCAGCAGCTGGGACAGGGTGGTCTACGAGCAGTACTTC. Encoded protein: CASSWDRVVYEQYF.

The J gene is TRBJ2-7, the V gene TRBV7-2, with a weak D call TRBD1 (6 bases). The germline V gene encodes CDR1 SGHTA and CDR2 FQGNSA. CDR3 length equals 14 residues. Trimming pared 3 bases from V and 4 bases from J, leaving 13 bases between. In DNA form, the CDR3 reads TGTGCCAGCAGCTTTCAACAGGGATTGTACGAGCAGTACTTC. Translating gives CASSFQQGLYEQYF.

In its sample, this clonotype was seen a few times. CDR3 in amino acids: CSARDGGYEQFF. The CDR3 coding sequence is TGCAGTGCTAGAGACGGGGGATATGAGCAGTTCTTC. This chain joins TRBV20-1 and TRBJ2-1; D might be TRBD2 (6 bases). The CDR3 runs to 12 residues. The V gene lost 0 bases and the J gene lost 8 bases, with 8 bases spanning the gap. Germline CDR1 and CDR2: DFQATT and SNEGSKA (reference sequence).